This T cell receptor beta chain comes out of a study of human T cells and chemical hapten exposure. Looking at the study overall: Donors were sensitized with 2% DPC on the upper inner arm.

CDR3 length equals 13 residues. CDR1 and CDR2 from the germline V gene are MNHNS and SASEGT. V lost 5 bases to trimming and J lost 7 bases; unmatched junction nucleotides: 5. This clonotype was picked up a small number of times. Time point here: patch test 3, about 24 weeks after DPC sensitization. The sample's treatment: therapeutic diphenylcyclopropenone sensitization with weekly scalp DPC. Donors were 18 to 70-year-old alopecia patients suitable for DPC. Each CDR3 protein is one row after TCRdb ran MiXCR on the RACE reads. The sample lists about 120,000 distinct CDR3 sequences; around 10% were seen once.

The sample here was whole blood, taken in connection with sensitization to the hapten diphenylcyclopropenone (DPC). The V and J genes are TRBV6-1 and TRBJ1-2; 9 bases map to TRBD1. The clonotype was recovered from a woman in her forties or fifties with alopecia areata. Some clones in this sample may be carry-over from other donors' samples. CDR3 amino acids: CASSLTGGTGYTF. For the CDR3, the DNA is TGTGCCAGCAGTCTTACAGGGGGCACTGGCTACACCTTC.